This TCR beta chain stems from a study of blood T cell repertoires in COVID-19. This clone was observed once. The method was immunoSEQ multiplex PCR; TCRdb's version includes in-frame clones alone and lacks a portion of them. The sample holds roughly 90,000 clones; around 85% are singletons and the top ten take over 35%. This receptor was taken from a man older than 75 with acute or convalescent COVID-19. Sample: peripheral blood.

In DNA form, the CDR3 reads TGTGCCAGCAGCTTAGACTTGAATCAGCCCCAGCATTTT. Its protein is CASSLDLNQPQHF. The rearrangement links TRBV7-6 to TRBJ1-5; the D is unclear. There are 13 residues in the CDR3. The germline CDR1 and CDR2 sequences are SGHVS and FNYEAQ. V was clipped by 1 base and J by 4 bases, with 5 bases between them.